The 25 T cell receptor beta chains given below trace back to one sample, sequenced in a study of blood T cells in healthy people across ages. The use of a sample-barcoded 5' primer and a J-beta primer mix characterized a second PCR of 7 to 11 cycles. TCRdb re-analysed the 5' RACE reads in MiXCR, keeping a single row per CDR3 protein. The table shows about 670,000 distinct CDR3 sequences, with less than 45% occurring only once. The sequenced material came from blood. The receptors here all came from a man aged 80 or over in good health.

The chain employs TRBV11-2 and TRBJ2-2, with a possible D match to TRBD1 (6 bases). The germline gives CDR1 SGHAT, CDR2 FQNNGV. Between the trimmed V and J ends, which lost 5 bases and 4 bases, there was a span of 11 bases. The CDR3 sequence is 14 residues long. The CDR3 here is CASSLVDSTGELFF. CDR3 nucleotides: TGTGCCAGCAGCCTTGTGGACAGCACCGGGGAGCTGTTTTTT.

This clonotype has only a few counts. The chain recombines TRBV5-1 with TRBJ2-7, with D maybe TRBD1 (7 bases). Germline assignment: CDR1 SGHRS and CDR2 YFSETQ. The V end lost 4 bases, the J end lost 4 bases, and 21 bases lay between the germline ends. CDR3 length equals 16 residues. For the CDR3, the DNA is TGCGCCAGCAGCCCGGGGGACAGCGAGAATCTTTACGAGCAGTACTTC. It encodes CASSPGDSENLYEQYF.

The table lists this clonotype with a few counts. The chain combines TRBV7-2 with TRBJ1-4, with D unclear. Germline CDR1 and CDR2: SGHTA and FQGNSA. With 1 base removed from V and 2 bases from J, the gap between germline ends came to 8 bases. The CDR3 is 15 amino acids. The CDR3: CASSLDGSTNEKLFF. The CDR3 coding sequence is TGTGCCAGCAGCTTAGACGGTAGTACTAATGAAAAACTGTTTTTT.

The V gene is TRBV6-5, the J gene TRBJ1-5; 9 bases match TRBD1. Germline V gives CDR1 MNHEY, CDR2 SVGAGI. The CDR3 consists of 16 residues. Trimming took 6 bases from V and 3 from J; bases not matched to a gene: 9. CDR3 coding DNA: TGTGCCAGCAGACCCACGGGACAGGGCAACAATCAGCCCCAGCATTTT. Its protein is CASRPTGQGNNQPQHF.

The J gene is TRBJ2-3, the V gene TRBV25-1; the D gene is possibly TRBD2 (6 bases). Deletions cut 6 bases from V and 6 bases from J, with 16 bases between. The CDR3 loop spans 14 amino acids. Germline CDR1 MGHDK, CDR2 SYGVNS. The CDR3 here is CASREGARGDTQYF. The CDR3 region has the DNA TGTGCCAGCAGGGAAGGGGCCCGGGGGGATACGCAGTATTTT.

The chain employs TRBV4-3 and TRBJ2-1, with TRBD2 matching over 7 bases. Unmatched junction bases numbered 9, after V lost 3 bases and J lost 7 bases. This CDR3 spans 15 amino acids. The germline V gene encodes CDR1 LGHNA and CDR2 YSLEER. The CDR3 sequence is CASSQLELARNEQFF. In DNA form, the CDR3 reads TGCGCCAGCAGCCAGCTTGAACTAGCGAGGAATGAGCAGTTCTTC.

This clonotype was detected many times. The rearrangement uses TRBV28 and TRBJ1-1, with D perhaps TRBD1 (5 bases). This CDR3 contains 15 residues. V lost 6 bases and J 5 bases, leaving 19 bases between the germline ends. Germline assignment: CDR1 MDHEN and CDR2 SYDVKM. CDR3 protein: CASRAQEGRQTEAFF. DNA for the CDR3: TGTGCCAGCAGAGCCCAGGAGGGGCGCCAAACTGAAGCTTTCTTT.

J is TRBJ2-4 and V is TRBV4-3; possible D gene TRBD1, 6 bases. Germline CDR1 is LGHNA and CDR2 is YSLEER. This CDR3 contains 16 residues. The V end lost 0 bases, the J end lost 7 bases, and 16 bases lay between the germline ends. This CDR3 reads CASSQDLGAGRNIQYF. In DNA form, the CDR3 reads TGCGCCAGCAGCCAAGATTTGGGGGCAGGGCGGAACATTCAGTACTTC.

The chain couples TRBV7-8 to TRBJ2-2, with TRBD1 matching 9 bases. This CDR3 is built from 15 residues. The ends lost 4 bases at V and 7 bases at J; junction bases unmatched: 7. Germline V lookup: CDR1 SGHVS, CDR2 FQNEAQ. CDR3 nucleotides: TGTGCCAGCAGCTCGCGGGACAGGGTTGACGGGGAGCTGTTTTTT. Translating gives CASSSRDRVDGELFF.

The chain couples TRBV7-9 to TRBJ2-1; D possibly uses TRBD1 or TRBD2 (6 bases each). The germline V and J ends were trimmed by 1 base and 5 bases, with 21 bases remaining between them. CDR3 length: 18 residues. Germline V gene lookup returns CDR1 SEHNR and CDR2 FQNEAQ (reference sequence). In DNA form, the CDR3 reads TGTGCCAGCAGCTTAGACTCCGGGGGCGGTAAAGGGGACAATGAGCAGTTCTTC. Translated: CASSLDSGGGKGDNEQFF. Full variable domain (outside the CDR3, taken from reference TRBV7-9 and TRBJ2-1): DTGVSQNPRHKITKRGQNVTFRCDPISEHNRLYWYRQTLGQGPEFLTYFQNEAQLEKSRLLSDRFSAERPKGSFSTLEIQRTEQGDSAMYLCASSLDSGGGKGDNEQFFGPGTRLTVL.

This clonotype has at least ten counts. V usage is TRBV21-1 and J usage is TRBJ2-4; TRBD1, the table's D call, lacks a check against the DNA. TRBV21-1 is a listed pseudogene. The CDR3 extends over 17 amino acids. The CDR3 here is CASSNPGGGFVKNIQYF. CDR3 bases: TGTGCCAGCAGCAACCCCGGGGGTGGATTTGTCAAAAACATTCAGTACTTC.

This clonotype was picked up a small number of times. The chain joins TRBV7-9 to TRBJ2-3; 10 nucleotides align to TRBD2. Germline-derived CDR1 and CDR2 are SEHNR and FQNEAQ (reference sequence). The CDR3 is 15 residues long. V lost 3 bases and J lost 5; bases outside the gene matches: 5. DNA for the CDR3: TGTGCCAGCAGCTTTTCTAGCGGGAGTAGAGATACGCAGTATTTT. Encoded protein: CASSFSSGSRDTQYF.

In its sample, this clonotype was seen a few times. This chain joins TRBV3-1 and TRBJ2-5; 8 bases are a match to TRBD1. The CDR3 sequence is 17 residues long. Germline V gives CDR1 LGHDT, CDR2 YNNKEL (reference sequence). V shed 0 bases and J 5 bases; nucleotides not matched to a gene: 11. CDR3 amino acids: CASSQDPGGIGPETQYF. CDR3 bases: TGTGCCAGCAGCCAAGACCCAGGGGGCATTGGTCCGGAGACCCAGTACTTC.

CDR3: CSVMAYRGAYEQFF. DNA of the CDR3: TGCAGCGTCATGGCCTACCGAGGGGCCTACGAGCAGTTCTTC. The V gene is TRBV29-1, the J gene TRBJ2-1; D tentatively reads TRBD1 or TRBD2 (5 bases each). CDR1 SQVTM and CDR2 ANQGSEA come from the germline V gene. V was clipped by 6 bases and J by 10 bases, with 22 bases between them. CDR3 length equals 14 residues.

The genes are TRBV11-2 and TRBJ1-1; D is possibly TRBD1 (5 bases). V shed 0 bases and J shed 3 bases, with 20 bases lying between them. The CDR3 covers 18 residues. Germline V lookup: CDR1 SGHAT, CDR2 FQNNGV. The CDR3 nucleotides read TGTGCCAGCAGCTTAGAACCGCAGCGGGGGTTTGTGTACACTGAAGCTTTCTTT. It specifies CASSLEPQRGFVYTEAFF.

This clonotype was counted only a few times. The chain carries TRBV20-1 and TRBJ1-4; D is perhaps TRBD1 (5 bases). Looked up from germline, CDR1 is DFQATT and CDR2 is SNEGSKA (reference sequence). CDR3 length: 14 amino acids. Trimming removed 7 bases from V and 7 bases from J, with 19 bases in between. CDR3 DNA: TGCAGTGTAGGGGAGACCTTTAATGGTGAAAAACTGTTTTTT. This encodes CSVGETFNGEKLFF.

Concerning this clonotype: A junction boundary mismatches the germline segment, possibly from a read error. The V and J genes are TRBV27 and TRBJ2-2; 7 nucleotides align to TRBD2. The CDR3 has 16 residues. Germline V gene data show CDR1 as MNHEY and CDR2 as SMNVEV (reference sequence). CDR3 loop: CTSSLPSGRGIGELFF. The CDR3 coding sequence is TGTACCAGCAGCCTACCTAGCGGCCGGGGGATCGGGGAGCTGTTTTTT.

The rearrangement uses TRBV9 and TRBJ2-1; the match to TRBD2 covers 10 bases. Germline loops: CDR1 SGDLS, CDR2 YYNGEE. V shed 4 bases and J 6 bases; nucleotides not matched to a gene: 7. The CDR3 spans 15 residues. This CDR3 is CASSTLAGSFNEQFF. The CDR3 coding sequence is TGTGCCAGCAGCACACTAGCGGGGTCTTTCAATGAGCAGTTCTTC.

On this clonotype: The junction shows a germline mismatch at one end, possibly a read error. The chain carries TRBV7-6 and TRBJ2-7; possibly TRBD2 for D (6 bases). Looked up from germline, CDR1 is SGHVS and CDR2 is FNYEAQ. This CDR3 contains 14 residues. CDR3 DNA sequence: TGTGCCGGCAGCAAGGGACTGCCTCCCTACGAGCAGTACTTC. Translated: CAGSKGLPPYEQYF.

This clonotype was found many times. The CDR3 protein is CASSLGGGRGSQTQYF. The DNA of the CDR3 is TGTGCCAGCAGCTTAGGAGGGGGCCGCGGTTCTCAGACCCAGTACTTC. The rearrangement joins TRBV7-2 to TRBJ2-5; 7 bases line up with TRBD1. The CDR3 runs to 16 residues. Trimming at V came to 1 base and at J to 6 bases, leaving 11 bases not matched to a gene. The V gene's germline CDR1 is SGHTA and CDR2 FQGNSA.

This clonotype came up a few times. The chain is built from TRBV3-1 and TRBJ2-4, with 10 bases matching TRBD1. CDR3 length equals 17 residues. Trimming took 2 bases from V and 2 from J; bases not matched to a gene: 6. Germline V gives CDR1 LGHDT, CDR2 YNNKEL (reference sequence). This CDR3 is CASSQHGQGGSKNIQYF. DNA for the CDR3: TGTGCCAGCAGCCAACACGGACAGGGGGGGTCCAAAAACATTCAGTACTTC. The whole variable domain, remainder taken from reference TRBV3-1 and TRBJ2-4, is DTAVSQTPKYLVTQMGNDKSIKCEQNLGHDTMYWYKQDSKKFLKIMFSYNNKELIINETVPNRFSPKSPDKAHLNLHINSLELGDSAVYFCASSQHGQGGSKNIQYFGAGTRLSVL.

This clonotype was seen at least ten times. The rearrangement uses TRBV29-1 and TRBJ2-7, with D hard to call. V was cut by 4 bases and J by 2 bases, with 9 bases left in between. Germline V gene lookup returns CDR1 SQVTM and CDR2 ANQGSEA. The CDR3 runs 12 residues. CDR3 sequence reads: CSVGASTYEQYF. Here the CDR3 DNA reads TGCAGCGTTGGTGCCAGCACCTACGAGCAGTACTTC.

J is TRBJ1-5 and V is TRBV5-6; D not certain. From germline, CDR1 is SGHDT and CDR2 YYEEEE. The CDR3 contains 15 residues. V was shortened by 0 bases and J by 6 bases, with 13 bases between the two germline ends. The CDR3 is CASSLGGIFGQPQHF. The CDR3 nucleotides are TGTGCCAGCAGCTTGGGTGGGATCTTCGGTCAGCCCCAGCATTTT.

This clonotype appeared many times. The rearrangement links TRBV3-1 to TRBJ2-3; perhaps TRBD1 as D (5 bases). The V gene lost 4 bases and the J gene lost 2 bases, with 10 bases spanning the gap. CDR1 and CDR2 from the germline V gene are LGHDT and YNNKEL (reference sequence). This CDR3 is built from 14 residues. The CDR3 DNA is TGTGCCAGCAGCCCAGGGCCGGTCACAGATACGCAGTATTTT. Protein product: CASSPGPVTDTQYF.

This clonotype was seen only a few times. This sequence joins TRBV6-1 and TRBJ2-5; D unclear. The CDR3 is 15 amino acids. Trimming pared 5 bases from V and 2 bases from J, leaving 15 bases between. Germline assignment: CDR1 MNHNS and CDR2 SASEGT. The CDR3 protein is CASSSPPGSQETQYF. The CDR3 DNA is TGTGCCAGCAGTTCTCCCCCCGGGTCACAAGAGACCCAGTACTTC.